This TCR beta chain stems from a study of blood T cells in healthy people across ages. For every donor, a draw yielded about 9.7 milliliters of peripheral blood. As to this clonotype: Its target is not known. A single base separates this from a much larger clone, so it may be a read error.

Alongside a J-beta primer mix, a sample-barcoded 5' primer served in a second PCR lasting 7 to 11 cycles. Every sample gave at least 2.5 million paired-end reads containing CDR3. From the 5' RACE reads, TCRdb called clonotypes with MiXCR, one entry per CDR3 protein. This sample carries more than 750,000 distinct CDR3 sequences, 25% to 35% of them seen once, and the ten largest clones take about 10%. This CDR3 contains 15 residues. Study-wide findings and caveats: The study found more naive CD4+ cells and higher diversity in long-lived than aged donors.

Another study also made use of these data, one on T cells of mothers and their children. In that study: Related mother-child pairs shared slightly more overlap than unrelated pairs, but the difference was non-significant.

The chain recombines TRBV12-3 or TRBV12-4 with TRBJ2-3; tentative D call: TRBD2 (6 bases). The sample comprised blood. The receptor was derived from a middle-aged woman in good health. The CDR3 region has the DNA TGTGCCAGCAGAAAAACGGGGGACCGCACAGATGCGCAGTATTTT. It translates to CASRKTGDRTDAQYF.